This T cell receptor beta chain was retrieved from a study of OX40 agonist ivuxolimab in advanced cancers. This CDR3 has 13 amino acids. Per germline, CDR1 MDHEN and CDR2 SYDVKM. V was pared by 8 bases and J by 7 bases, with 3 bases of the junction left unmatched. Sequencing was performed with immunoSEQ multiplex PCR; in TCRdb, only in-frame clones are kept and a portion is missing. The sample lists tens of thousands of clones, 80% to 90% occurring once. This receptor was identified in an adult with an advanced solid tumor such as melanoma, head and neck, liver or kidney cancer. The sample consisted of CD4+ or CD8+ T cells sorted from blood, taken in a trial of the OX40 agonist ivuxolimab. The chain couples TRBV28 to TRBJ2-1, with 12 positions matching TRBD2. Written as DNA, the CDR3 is TGTGCCAGCCGACTAGCGGGAGTTAATGAGCAGTTCTTC. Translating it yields CASRLAGVNEQFF.